This T cell receptor beta chain was profiled in a study of cytomegalovirus exposure and HLA in healthy donors. Overall study findings and caveats: Specific recognition of CMV antigens was confirmed in vitro for a few chains (all CMV-associated). A later analysis linked a missense variant in DCLRE1C to the trimming of TCR beta V and J genes. CMV serostatus was the sole immune exposure information available. Reported results showed that the classifier diagnosed cytomegalovirus status with high specificity and sensitivity.

The PCR was carried out with 60 Vbeta primers and 13 Jbeta primers. The repertoire was sequenced with immunoSEQ multiplex PCR; TCRdb's copy has only in-frame clones and lacks some. The table lists under 95,000 clones, approximately 7.1% of them singletons. The germline V gene encodes CDR1 LNHDA and CDR2 SQIVND (reference sequence). Trimming cost V 4 bases and J 6 bases, with 10 bases left between them. There are 13 residues in the CDR3. Of note for this clone: Its antigen is not known.

This sequence was found in a man aged 50-59 years in good health and CMV-seronegative. V and J are TRBV19 and TRBJ1-5; D perhaps matches TRBD1 (5 bases). Sequenced input: PBMCs. CDR3 loop: CASSSRASQPQHF. For the CDR3, the DNA is TGTGCCAGTAGTAGCAGGGCAAGTCAGCCCCAGCATTTT.